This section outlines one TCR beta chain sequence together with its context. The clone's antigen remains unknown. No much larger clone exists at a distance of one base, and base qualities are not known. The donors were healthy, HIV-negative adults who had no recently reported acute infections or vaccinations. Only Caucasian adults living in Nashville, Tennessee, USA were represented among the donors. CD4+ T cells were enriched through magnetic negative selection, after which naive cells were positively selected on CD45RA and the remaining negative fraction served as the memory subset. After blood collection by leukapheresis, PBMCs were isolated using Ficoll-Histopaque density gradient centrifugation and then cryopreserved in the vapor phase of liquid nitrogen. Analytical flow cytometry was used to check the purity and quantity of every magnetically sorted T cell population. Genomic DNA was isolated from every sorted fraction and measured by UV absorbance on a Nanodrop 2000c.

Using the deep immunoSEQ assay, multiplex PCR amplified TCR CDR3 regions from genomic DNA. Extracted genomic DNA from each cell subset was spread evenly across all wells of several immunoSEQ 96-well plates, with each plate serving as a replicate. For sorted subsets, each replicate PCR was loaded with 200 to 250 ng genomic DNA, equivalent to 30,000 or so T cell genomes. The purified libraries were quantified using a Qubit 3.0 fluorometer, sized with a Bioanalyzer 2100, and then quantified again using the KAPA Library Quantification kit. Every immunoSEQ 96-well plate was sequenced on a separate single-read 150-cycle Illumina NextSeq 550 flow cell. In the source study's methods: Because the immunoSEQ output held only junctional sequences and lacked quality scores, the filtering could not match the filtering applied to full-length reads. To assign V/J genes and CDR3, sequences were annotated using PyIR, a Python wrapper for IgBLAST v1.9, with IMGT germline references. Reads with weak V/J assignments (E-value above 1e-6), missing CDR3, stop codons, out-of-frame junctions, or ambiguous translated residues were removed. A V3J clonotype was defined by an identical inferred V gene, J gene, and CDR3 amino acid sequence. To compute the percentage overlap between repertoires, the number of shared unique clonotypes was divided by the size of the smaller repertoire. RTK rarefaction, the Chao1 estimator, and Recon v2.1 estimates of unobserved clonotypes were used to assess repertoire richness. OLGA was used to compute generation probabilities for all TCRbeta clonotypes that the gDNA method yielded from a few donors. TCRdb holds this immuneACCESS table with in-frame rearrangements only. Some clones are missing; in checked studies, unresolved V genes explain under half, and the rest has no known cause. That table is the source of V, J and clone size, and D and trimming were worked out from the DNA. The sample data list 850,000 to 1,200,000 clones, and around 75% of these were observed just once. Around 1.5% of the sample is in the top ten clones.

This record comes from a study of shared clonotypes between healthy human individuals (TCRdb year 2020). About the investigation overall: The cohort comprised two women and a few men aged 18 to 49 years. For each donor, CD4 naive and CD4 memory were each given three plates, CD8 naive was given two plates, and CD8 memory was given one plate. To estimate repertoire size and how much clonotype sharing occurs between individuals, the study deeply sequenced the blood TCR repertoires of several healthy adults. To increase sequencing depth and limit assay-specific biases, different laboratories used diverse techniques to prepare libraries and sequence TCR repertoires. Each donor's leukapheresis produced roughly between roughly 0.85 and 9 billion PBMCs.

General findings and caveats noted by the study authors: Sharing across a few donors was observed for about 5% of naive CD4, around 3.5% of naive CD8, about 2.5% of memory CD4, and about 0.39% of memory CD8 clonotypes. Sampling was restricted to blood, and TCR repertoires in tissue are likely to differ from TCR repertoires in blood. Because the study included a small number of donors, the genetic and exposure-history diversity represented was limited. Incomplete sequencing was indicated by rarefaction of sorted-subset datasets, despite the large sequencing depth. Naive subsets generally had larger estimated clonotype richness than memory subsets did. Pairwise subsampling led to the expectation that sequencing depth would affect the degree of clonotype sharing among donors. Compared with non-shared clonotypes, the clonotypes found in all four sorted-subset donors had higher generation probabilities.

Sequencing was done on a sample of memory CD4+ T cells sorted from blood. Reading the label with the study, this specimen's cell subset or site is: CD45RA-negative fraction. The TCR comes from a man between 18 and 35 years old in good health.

The DNA is as follows: TGTGCCAGCAGCTGGAGACTGACTAGTTTCCACGAGCAGTACTTC. This sequence encodes CASSWRLTSFHEQYF. Here the chain combines TRBV5-4 and TRBJ2-7; TRBD2 is perhaps the D gene, given 6 matching bases. From the cysteine through the phenylalanine, the CDR3 covers 15 amino acids. The DNA shown is the 45-base CDR3, in frame from base 1. CDR1 and CDR2 were assigned from the germline V gene (reference sequence) as SGHNT and YYREEE. V is shortened by 3 bases, J by 5 bases, and the region joining them spans 18 bases.